The 6 T cell receptor beta chains in this list originate from one sample, sequenced in a study of shared clonotypes between healthy human individuals. Selected positively for CCR7 and CD45RO-negative, naive CD8 cells excluded terminally differentiated effector memory CD45RA+ cells. TCRdb's copy holds only in-frame clones and misses some; the assay was immunoSEQ multiplex PCR. The sample contains some 2,100,000 clones, about 93% of which appear only once. The sequencing sample was made of naive CD8+ T cells from PBMCs. All receptors derive from a man aged 18 to 29 in good health. Some clones in this sample may be carry-over from other donors' samples.

This chain uses TRBV7-8 with TRBJ1-5; the D is unclear. The CDR3 length is 12 residues. V gave up 2 bases and J gave up 7 bases, with 6 bases separating them. Germline CDR1 and CDR2: SGHVS and FQNEAQ. CDR3 coding DNA: TGTGCCAGCAGCTTAATGCCCCAGCCCCAGCATTTT. It is translated as CASSLMPQPQHF.

Written as DNA, the CDR3 is TGTGCCAGCAGCCAACTAAGGCAGGGGACCCTGAACACTGAAGCTTTCTTT. This codes for CASSQLRQGTLNTEAFF. This chain uses TRBV7-6 with TRBJ1-1, with a weak D call TRBD1 (6 bases). From germline, CDR1 is SGHVS and CDR2 FNYEAQ. V was cut by 5 bases and J by 0 bases, with 19 bases left in between. This CDR3 is 17 amino acids long.

The chain links TRBV4-3 to TRBJ2-7; no reliable D call. Trimming cost V 1 base and J 0 bases, with 7 bases left between them. Germline CDR1 and CDR2: LGHNA and YSLEER. CDR3 length: 14 amino acids. This chain's CDR3 is CASSQATLSYEQYF. The CDR3 nucleotides read TGCGCCAGCAGCCAAGCGACTCTCTCCTACGAGCAGTACTTC.

The chain uses TRBV5-4 and TRBJ2-1; the match to TRBD2 covers 8 bases. Germline V lookup: CDR1 SGHNT, CDR2 YYREEE (reference sequence). V was pared by 4 bases and J by 5 bases, with 11 bases of the junction left unmatched. The CDR3 has 16 amino acids. The CDR3 DNA reads as TGTGCCAGCAGCCTGTTAACGGGAGGGCCCAACAATGAGCAGTTCTTC. It encodes CASSLLTGGPNNEQFF.

The rearrangement joins TRBV28 to TRBJ2-1; D is undetermined. CDR3 length: 11 residues. Germline V CDR1 and CDR2: MDHEN, SYDVKM. V was clipped by 5 bases and J by 12 bases, with 11 bases between them. DNA for the CDR3: TGTGCCAGCAGTGCAACAATATGGCAGTTCTTC. Translated, it gives CASSATIWQFF. The variable domain in full, with the rest retrieved from reference TRBV28 and TRBJ2-1, is DVKVTQSSRYLVKRTGEKVFLECVQDMDHENMFWYRQDPGLGLRLIYFSYDVKMKEKGDIPEGYSVSREKKERFSLILESASTNQTSMYLCASSATIWQFFGPGTRLTVL.

The CDR3 sequence: CASSVGSASNTGELFF. The CDR3, as DNA: TGTGCCAGCAGCGTAGGTAGCGCGTCGAACACCGGGGAGCTGTTTTTT. J is TRBJ2-2 and V is TRBV9, with D possibly being TRBD2 (5 bases). Germline loops: CDR1 SGDLS, CDR2 YYNGEE. CDR3 size: 16 residues. V shed 0 bases and J shed 0 bases, with 9 bases lying between them. The full variable domain, in which reference TRBV9 and TRBJ2-2 provide the parts outside the CDR3, is DSGVTQTPKHLITATGQRVTLRCSPRSGDLSVYWYQQSLDQGLQFLIQYYNGEERAKGNILERFSAQQFPDLHSELNLSSLELGDSALYFCASSVGSASNTGELFFGEGSRLTVL.